This T cell receptor beta chain was recovered during a study of cytomegalovirus exposure and HLA in healthy donors. Findings and caveats of the study: Earlier analysis found most TCR beta V segments productive about 90% or about 30% of the time. It emerged from a later analysis that several of the most significant clusters appeared to be linked to common viral pathogens. Usually a TCR sequence was rare, but some public TCRs were found in many donors. When analyzed later, the rates of TCR association showed variation by HLA locus, with DRB1 the most and HLA-C the fewest.

This clone was recorded once. The antigen is undetermined. 13 Jbeta primers and 60 Vbeta primers were used for the PCR. TCRdb keeps only in-frame clones here, not all; method: immunoSEQ multiplex PCR. The table shows about 100,000 clones, with roughly 77% occurring only once. The CDR3 consists of 16 residues. Germline V gives CDR1 LGHNA, CDR2 YNFKEQ. V lost 2 bases to trimming and J lost 11 bases, with 24 bases between them. V and J are TRBV4-2 and TRBJ1-1; possibly TRBD1 for D (5 bases). The TCR sequence derives from a woman aged 50 to 60 in good health and CMV-seropositive. Sequencing was carried out using PBMCs. As DNA, the CDR3 is TGTGCCAGCAGCCAAAAGAGAGGACCTCAGGGATTGGTTGCTTTCTTT. Residues: CASSQKRGPQGLVAFF.